A selection of T cell receptor beta chains follows, all from one sample in a study of T cell repertoires in cytomegalovirus infection. In TCRdb, the reads were re-called with MiXCR into one record per CDR3 protein. The sample includes nearly 550,000 distinct CDR3 sequences, 15% to 20% of them seen just once. Material: CD8+ T cells from PBMCs. Source of these receptors: a human donor in good health (CMV status not recorded). Some clones in this sample may be carry-over from other donors' samples. The CDR3 runs from the conserved cysteine through the conserved F or W. A D gene is named only where the DNA matches it firmly. Part of the rows lack a size; the others show once, few, many or a class for expanded clones.

clone size	J gene	D gene	V gene	CDR3 protein	CDR3 DNA
NA	TRBJ2-2	NA	TRBV6-5	CASSYSWGGAAGELFF	TGTGCCAGCAGTTACTCGTGGGGGGGCGCGGCCGGGGAGCTGTTTTTT
few	TRBJ2-7	NA	TRBV6-5	CASSYSTQDEQYF	TGTGCCAGCAGTTACTCGACACAGGACGAGCAGTACTTC
many	TRBJ1-2	TRBD1	TRBV12-3/TRBV12-4	CASSPTGLDYGYTF	TGTGCCAGCAGCCCGACAGGGTTGGACTATGGCTACACCTTC
NA	TRBJ1-2	TRBD1	TRBV23-1	CASSQSDRRINYGYTF	TGCGCCAGCAGTCAATCGGACAGGCGAATTAACTATGGCTACACCTTC
NA	TRBJ2-1	TRBD1	TRBV19	CASSIQGADEQFF	TGTGCCAGTAGTATACAGGGGGCCGATGAGCAGTTCTTC
many	TRBJ2-3	TRBD1	TRBV7-8	CASRQTGVAGVDTQYF	TGTGCCAGCAGGCAGACAGGGGTGGCAGGGGTAGATACGCAGTATTTT
many	TRBJ1-6	TRBD1	TRBV5-4	CASSPWTGDNSPLHF	TGTGCCAGCAGCCCTTGGACAGGGGATAATTCACCCCTCCACTTT
many	TRBJ2-1	TRBD2	TRBV7-6	CASSRLANKRDEQFF	TGTGCCAGCAGCCGACTAGCGAACAAAAGGGATGAGCAGTTCTTC
many	TRBJ2-7	TRBD2	TRBV12-3/TRBV12-4	CASTTGLAGEGEQYF	TGTGCCAGCACCACGGGACTAGCGGGAGAGGGCGAGCAGTACTTC
many	TRBJ2-2	TRBD2	TRBV7-8	CASSSGLAGANTGELFF	TGTGCCAGCAGCTCGGGACTAGCGGGGGCCAACACCGGGGAGCTGTTTTTT
NA	TRBJ2-7	TRBD2	TRBV5-5	CASMTSGVRGYEQYF	TGTGCCAGCATGACTAGCGGGGTCCGCGGGTACGAGCAGTACTTC
many	TRBJ2-5	TRBD2	TRBV20-1	CSASSGGQETQYF	TGCAGTGCTTCCTCGGGGGGGCAAGAGACCCAGTACTTC
many	TRBJ2-1	NA	TRBV4-1	CASSQGHEQFF	TGCGCCAGCAGCCAAGGGCATGAGCAGTTCTTC
many	TRBJ1-2	NA	TRBV7-2	CASSPTADSIYGYTF	TGTGCCAGCAGCCCCACTGCGGACAGTATCTATGGCTACACCTTC
NA	TRBJ2-1	NA	TRBV4-1	CASSQEVGLGVNEQFF	TGCGCCAGCAGCCAAGAAGTCGGGCTGGGGGTCAATGAGCAGTTCTTC
many	TRBJ2-5	TRBD2	TRBV6-5	CASSGLAGGQETQYF	TGTGCCAGCAGTGGACTAGCGGGGGGTCAAGAGACCCAGTACTTC
NA	TRBJ2-7	NA	TRBV30	CAWSGPEQYF	TGTGCCTGGAGTGGCCCCGAGCAGTACTTC
NA	TRBJ1-5	NA	TRBV7-9	CASSSESQPQHF	TGTGCCAGCAGCTCGGAGAGTCAGCCCCAGCATTTT
many	TRBJ1-6	TRBD1	TRBV27	CASSLSNTGGVYIDSPLHF	TGTGCCAGCAGTTTATCGAATACAGGGGGCGTATATATTGATTCACCCCTCCACTTT
NA	TRBJ2-7	TRBD2	TRBV9	CANSVGTSGSEQYF	TGTGCCAACAGCGTAGGGACTAGTGGATCCGAGCAGTACTTC
NA	TRBJ1-2	TRBD1	TRBV11-2	CASSLDGTAAGYTF	TGTGCCAGCAGCTTGGACGGGACAGCCGCGGGCTACACCTTC
many	TRBJ1-5	NA	TRBV7-8	CASSPGSQPQHF	TGTGCCAGCAGCCCAGGGAGTCAGCCCCAGCATTTT
few	TRBJ2-7	TRBD1	TRBV3-1	CASSQVRTGAYEQYF	TGTGCCAGCAGCCAAGTTAGGACAGGGGCCTACGAGCAGTACTTC
NA	TRBJ1-1	NA	TRBV4-1	CASSQVLKRGAFF	TGCGCCAGCAGCCAGGTATTGAAGAGGGGAGCTTTCTTT